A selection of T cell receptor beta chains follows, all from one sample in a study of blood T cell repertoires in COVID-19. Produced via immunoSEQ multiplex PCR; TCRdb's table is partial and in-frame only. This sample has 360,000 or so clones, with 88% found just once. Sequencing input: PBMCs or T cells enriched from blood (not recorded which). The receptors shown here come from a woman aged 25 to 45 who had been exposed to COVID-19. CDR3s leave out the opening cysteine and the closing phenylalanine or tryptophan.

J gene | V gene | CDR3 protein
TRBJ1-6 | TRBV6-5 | ASSLRTGSSPLH
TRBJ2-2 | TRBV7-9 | ASSSLQGLSFIRELF
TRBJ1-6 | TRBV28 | ASSIFGQGSSPLH
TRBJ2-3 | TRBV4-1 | ASSPRDRGPDTQY
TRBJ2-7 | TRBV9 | ASRPGNYEQY
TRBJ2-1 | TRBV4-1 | ASSQATSGAYNEQF
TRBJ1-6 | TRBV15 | ATSRDPRVGYNSPLH
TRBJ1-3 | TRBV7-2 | ASSLTGGPGNTIY
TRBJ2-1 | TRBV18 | ASSLAGTPNYNEQF
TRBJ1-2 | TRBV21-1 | ASSKRGPPYGYT
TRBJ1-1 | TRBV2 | ASSERDSDHTEAF
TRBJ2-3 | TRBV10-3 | AISLAGGTDTQY
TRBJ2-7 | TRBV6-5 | ASRLQTGSSYEQY
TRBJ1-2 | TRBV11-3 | ASSRGQTGTYGYT
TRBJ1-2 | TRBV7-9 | ASSPTGGYGYT
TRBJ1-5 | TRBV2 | ASRRTGGRNSNQPQH
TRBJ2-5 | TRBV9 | ASSVAPPGSGIETQY
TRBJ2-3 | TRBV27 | ASSFDPRFTQY
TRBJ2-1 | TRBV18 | ASSPRPLGDEQF
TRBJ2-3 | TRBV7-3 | ASSPRGSRTDTQY
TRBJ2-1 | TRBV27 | ASSLSRVNEQF
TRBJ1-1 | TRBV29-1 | SVEGQGAVEAF
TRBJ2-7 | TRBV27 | ASSSVDRLHEQY
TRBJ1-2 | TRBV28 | ASSFVGQGGGYT
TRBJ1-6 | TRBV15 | ATSRDREGGSPLH
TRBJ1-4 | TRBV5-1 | ASTGTGLNEKLF
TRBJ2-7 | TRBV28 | ASSLAESYEQY
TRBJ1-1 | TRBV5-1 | ASSLTGAHTEAF
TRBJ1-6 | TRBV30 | AWSGGGSPLH
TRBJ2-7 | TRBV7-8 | ASSLGAGFTYEQY
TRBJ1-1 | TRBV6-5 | AIAGQSNTEAF
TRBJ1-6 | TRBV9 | ASSAETGVQNSPLH
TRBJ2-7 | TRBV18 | ASSPGTSGVRGGYEQY
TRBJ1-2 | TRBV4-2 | ASSPQGGGGYT
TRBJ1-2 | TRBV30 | AWSVAWGDYGYT
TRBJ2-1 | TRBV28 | ASSLGPGLENEQF
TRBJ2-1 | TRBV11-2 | ASSTGLAGFNEQF
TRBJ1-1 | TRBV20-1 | SAIGTGEAF
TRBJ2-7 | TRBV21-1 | ASSKAGLANESYEQY
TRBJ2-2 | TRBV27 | ASSLGAGGPIGELF
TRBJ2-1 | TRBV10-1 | ASSESSAGGLYNEQF
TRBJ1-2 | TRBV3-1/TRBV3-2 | ASSQDRGNYGYT
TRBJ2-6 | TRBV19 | ASSGARTGNSGANVLT
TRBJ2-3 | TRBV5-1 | ASSPRGMGTDTQY
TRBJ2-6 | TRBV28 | ASTRSDRGWHVLT
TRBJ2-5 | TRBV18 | ASSPPFEETQY
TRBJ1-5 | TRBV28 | ASSLWREREPQH
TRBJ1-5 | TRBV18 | AKLNPRTGGQPQH
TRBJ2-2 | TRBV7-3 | ASSFSGRAAGELF